This TCR beta chain was sequenced during a study of cytomegalovirus exposure and HLA in healthy donors (dated by TCRdb to about 2017). Background for the entire study: According to a later analysis, one platform produced both the roughly 110 validation repertoires and the approximately 660 repertoires of the first cohort. A separate validation cohort of more than 100 different subjects was used in addition to the approximately 640-subject first cohort. The study combined high-throughput TCR immunosequencing, statistical association of individual TCRs with disease status, and machine learning to predict cytomegalovirus infection status. The study aimed to test whether cataloging public T cell receptors could reveal signatures of past pathogen exposure.

From its cysteine to its phenylalanine, the CDR3 spans 12 amino acids. Here the CDR3 DNA is all that survives: 36 bases in frame from base 1. In the germline V gene (reference sequence), CDR1 corresponds to SEHNR and CDR2 to FQNEAQ. V loses 4 bases, J loses 4 bases, and the germline ends lie 8 bases apart. The protocol used for the library was the immunoSEQ multiplex PCR assay. As for the authors' bioinformatics: A statistical classification framework was developed to diagnose cytomegalovirus status using the catalog of TCR beta chain sequences. TCRdb took this table from immuneACCESS and kept in-frame rearrangements with V and J called. Such tables lack part of the clones; where checked against another copy, unresolved V genes explain under half of the gap, and the rest is unexplained. That table gives V, J and clone size, and the DNA gave D and trimming. A total of about 180,000 clones appear in this sample, approximately 86% of them only once. Of the sample, less than 3.5% is held by the ten largest clones.

What the study reported, not specific to this receptor: The classifier was reported to diagnose cytomegalovirus status with high specificity and sensitivity in both the original and validation cohorts. Most TCR sequences were seen in very few donors, while some public TCRs were found in many individuals. The study gave a list of about 150 TCR beta chains associated with cytomegalovirus. In vitro tests confirmed that a few of the cytomegalovirus-associated TCR beta chains recognize cytomegalovirus antigens. The authors suggested that the approach could potentially be extended to other disease states and immunological phenotypes. A later analysis had no HLA typing for the validation cohort, so co-occurrence there was scored across all 110 or so repertoires. Of the cluster scores, approximately 95% were above 0 in a later analysis, which found that TCRs clustered in the first cohort also tended to co-occur in the 95 to 150 validation repertoires.

Donors formed part of the validation cohort, which comprised 95 to 150 subjects and was distinct from the first cohort of 690 or so subjects. Points on this clone: It has no known antigen specificity. Qualities for individual bases were not recorded, and no much larger clone is one base off.

Sequencing was done on a sample of PBMCs. The rearranged segments are TRBV7-9 and TRBJ2-7; the D gene assignment is ambiguous. This clonotype was sampled from a man aged 18 to 29 in good health and CMV-seropositive. The nucleotide sequence is given as TGTGCCAGCAGCTCGGTCTTGTACGAGCAGTACTTC. Its translation is CASSSVLYEQYF.